Below, 18 T cell receptor beta chains from the same sample are listed, as sequenced in a study of CD8+ T cells in alopecia areata. Treatment defined: oral pan-JAK inhibitor, 5-10 mg twice daily. cDNA reverse transcribed from extracted RNA served as the sequencing template. Here immunoSEQ multiplex PCR was the method, and the copy in TCRdb shows in-frame clones only, minus some. This sample has more than 200,000 clones, with approximately 47% found just once. The source material was CD4+ T cells sorted from blood, sampled between weeks 36 and 40, from a patient treated with tofacitinib. Every receptor here comes from a human donor with alopecia areata.

The rearrangement joins TRBV5-6 to TRBJ2-7; maybe TRBD2 (6 bases). The CDR3 totals 13 residues. Trimming took off 3 bases at V and 6 bases at J, with 13 bases between the two ends. Germline V CDR1 and CDR2: SGHDT, YYEEEE. The CDR3 nucleotides are TGTGCCAGCAGCTCGGGACTGCCAGGCGAGCAGTACTTC. It translates to CASSSGLPGEQYF.

Only a few counts were recorded for this clone. The chain employs TRBV29-1 and TRBJ1-4, with no clear D. CDR1 SQVTM and CDR2 ANQGSEA come from the germline V gene. Trimming took off 7 bases at V and 7 bases at J, with 13 bases between the two ends. This CDR3 has 12 amino acids. Here the CDR3 reads CSAVVRPEKLFF. The CDR3 DNA is TGCAGCGCTGTAGTTCGCCCTGAAAAACTGTTTTTT.

Comments on this clone: One end of the junction is discordant with germline, which a read error may explain. The gene calls are TRBV7-3 and TRBJ2-2; perhaps TRBD2 as D (5 bases). Germline V gene data show CDR1 as SGHTA and CDR2 as FQGTGA. The length of the CDR3 is 13 residues. The CDR3 loop reads CASSFSNTGEPFF. The CDR3 nucleotides are TGTGCCAGCAGCTTTTCGAACACCGGGGAGCCGTTTTTT.

In its sample, this clone was seen a few times. The chain couples TRBV7-2 to TRBJ2-7, with D perhaps being TRBD1 or TRBD2 (5 bases each). The CDR3 length is 15 residues. In germline, CDR1 is SGHTA, CDR2 FQGNSA. Trimming stripped 5 bases from V and 1 base from J, with 15 bases between. CDR3 protein: CASSQVGVSSYEQYF. The CDR3 nucleotides read TGTGCCAGCAGCCAGGTGGGGGTTTCGTCCTACGAGCAGTACTTC.

For this clone: Relative to the germline gene, one junction end is altered; a read error may explain this. The DNA for the CDR3 is TGTGCCAGCAGTTACAGGAGTAATGAGAAACTGTTTTTT. This translates into CASSYRSNEKLFF. The chain combines TRBV6-6 with TRBJ1-4; the D is unclear. This CDR3 comprises 13 residues. Looked up from germline, CDR1 is MNHNY and CDR2 is SVGAGI (reference sequence).

There are a few counts of this clone. V and J are TRBV30 and TRBJ1-1; a weak D match, TRBD1 (5 bases). CDR3 length equals 13 residues. Trimming shortened V by 0 bases and J by 5 bases, and 10 bases separated the two germline ends. From germline, CDR1 is GTSNPN and CDR2 SVGIG (reference sequence). CDR3: CAWSVQGWTEAFF. As DNA, the CDR3 is TGTGCCTGGAGTGTCCAGGGCTGGACTGAAGCTTTCTTT.

The chain has TRBV6-6 and TRBJ2-5; D is perhaps TRBD1 or TRBD2 (6 bases each). V dropped 6 bases and J dropped 7 bases, with 18 bases sitting between them. CDR1 MNHNY and CDR2 SVGAGI come from the germline V gene (reference sequence). The CDR3 spans 14 residues. This CDR3 reads CASRLGGSEGTQYF. The CDR3 bases are TGTGCCAGCAGATTAGGGGGGAGTGAGGGGACCCAGTACTTC.

Here the CDR3 reads CASSLRRDYEQYF. Written as DNA, the CDR3 is TGTGCCAGCAGCTTAAGGCGGGACTACGAGCAGTACTTC. V usage is TRBV7-2 and J usage is TRBJ2-7; D possibly corresponds to TRBD2 (6 bases). Germline assignment: CDR1 SGHTA and CDR2 FQGNSA. The CDR3 length is 13 residues. Trimming stripped 2 bases from V and 3 bases from J, with 8 bases between.

The chain links TRBV30 to TRBJ1-2, with D hard to call. V lost 0 bases and J lost 6, with 11 bases in between. Germline lookup yields CDR1 GTSNPN and CDR2 SVGIG (reference sequence). CDR3 size: 13 residues. The CDR3 bases are TGTGCCTGGAGTGTATTTTTGGGGAATGGCTACACCTTC. Protein sequence: CAWSVFLGNGYTF.

This clone was counted only a few times. The chain couples TRBV5-1 to TRBJ2-7; 8 bases fit TRBD2. This CDR3 region has 14 residues. CDR1 and CDR2 from the germline V gene are SGHRS and YFSETQ. V shed 3 bases and J 7 bases; nucleotides not matched to a gene: 9. The CDR3 spells CASSSTAGVEEQYF. DNA for the CDR3: TGCGCCAGCAGCTCAACAGCGGGAGTAGAAGAGCAGTACTTC.

The chain has TRBV7-8 and TRBJ2-5, with 11 nucleotides matching TRBD2. There are 17 residues in the CDR3. Germline trimming cut 4 bases from V and 2 bases from J; bases unmatched to any gene: 9. The germline gives CDR1 SGHVS, CDR2 FQNEAQ. Here the CDR3 reads CASSYPFVAGGQETQYF. The CDR3 DNA reads TGTGCCAGCAGCTACCCATTTGTAGCGGGAGGGCAAGAGACCCAGTACTTC.

The rearrangement joins TRBV5-6 to TRBJ2-1; unclear D gene. Trimming shortened V by 4 bases and J by 7 bases, and 24 bases separated the two germline ends. There are 17 residues in the CDR3. Germline values: CDR1 SGHDT, CDR2 YYEEEE. CDR3 DNA sequence: TGTGCCAGCAGCCACCCCTTGGGATTAGACCCTACGAATGAGCAGTTCTTC. This translates into CASSHPLGLDPTNEQFF.

The V gene is TRBV11-3, the J gene TRBJ2-7; TRBD2 matches at 12 bases. CDR3 length: 16 residues. Germline CDR1 and CDR2: SGHNT and YENEEA. Germline trimming cut 4 bases from V and 2 bases from J; bases unmatched to any gene: 6. Here the CDR3 reads CASSSRPSGRAYEQYF. Written as DNA, the CDR3 is TGTGCCAGCAGCTCAAGACCTAGCGGGAGGGCCTACGAGCAGTACTTC.

The table lists this clone with a few counts. The chain couples TRBV9 to TRBJ2-7; tentatively, D is TRBD1 (6 bases). Trimming removed 3 bases from V and 0 bases from J, with 10 bases in between. Germline CDR1 is SGDLS and CDR2 is YYNGEE. CDR3 length: 14 amino acids. For the CDR3, the DNA is TGTGCCAGCAGCGCACGACAGGACTCCTACGAGCAGTACTTC. As protein: CASSARQDSYEQYF.

V and J are TRBV30 and TRBJ1-2; 7 nucleotides align to TRBD1. CDR3 size: 16 residues. Germline CDR1 is GTSNPN and CDR2 is SVGIG (reference sequence). The V and J ends lost 1 base and 7 bases, in that order; junction bases with no gene match: 15. The CDR3 DNA follows: TGTGCCTGGAGTGCCGCTGTCCGGACAGGAAGGGTTGGCTACACCTTC. The encoded protein is CAWSAAVRTGRVGYTF.

This chain links TRBV6-1 with TRBJ1-5; 7 positions agree with TRBD1. The CDR3 runs to 15 residues. Germline values: CDR1 MNHNS, CDR2 SASEGT. Trimming removed 10 bases from V and 4 bases from J; junction bases left unmatched: 13. Here the CDR3 reads CATGEPGTANQPQHF. Written as DNA, the CDR3 is TGTGCCACAGGGGAACCCGGGACAGCTAATCAGCCCCAGCATTTT.

This clone appeared a few times. The chain links TRBV28 to TRBJ2-2, with D uncertain. Between the trimmed V and J ends, which lost 2 bases and 7 bases, there was a span of 11 bases. The CDR3 runs 14 residues. Germline V lookup: CDR1 MDHEN, CDR2 SYDVKM. CDR3 protein: CASSLDGVVGELFF. CDR3 sequence (DNA): TGTGCCAGCAGTTTAGATGGGGTTGTCGGGGAGCTGTTTTTT. The entire variable domain, with the rest obtained from reference TRBV28 and TRBJ2-2, is as follows: DVKVTQSSRYLVKRTGEKVFLECVQDMDHENMFWYRQDPGLGLRLIYFSYDVKMKEKGDIPEGYSVSREKKERFSLILESASTNQTSMYLCASSLDGVVGELFFGEGSRLTVL.

In its sample, this clone was seen a few times. The rearrangement joins TRBV19 to TRBJ1-3; the D gene is possibly TRBD1 (6 bases). V dropped 10 bases and J dropped 7 bases, with 23 bases sitting between them. This CDR3 spans 15 amino acids. Germline V gene sequence: CDR1 LNHDA, CDR2 SQIVND (reference sequence). CDR3 amino acids: CATRPGGARWNTIYF. Here the CDR3 DNA reads TGTGCCACCCGTCCTGGGGGCGCCCGGTGGAACACCATATATTTT.